The clone carrying this TCR beta chain has only a few counts. What it recognizes is unknown. This specimen belongs to a study of T cell responses to AZD1222 COVID-19 vaccine. Study-wide background: Whether given at about 4 or about 12 weeks, second doses were pooled. Points from the study as a whole: Donors were chiefly white British, with a greater number of females, and clonal diversity was perhaps underestimated. Spike-wide vaccine-associated CD4 TCRs dominated at 160-218 and 743-854. Spike-specific TCR depth and breadth grew after two AZD1222 doses.

Repertoires were generated with immunoSEQ multiplex PCR, while TCRdb's copy carries only in-frame clones and drops some. The profile shows about 120,000 clones, roughly 88% of them singletons. The CDR3 has 13 amino acids. Germline V gene lookup returns CDR1 SNHLY and CDR2 FYNNEI. The germline V and J ends were trimmed by 8 bases and 2 bases, with 13 bases remaining between them. This receptor was identified in an adult in good health. Sequencing used peripheral blood, obtained on day 0 of AZD1222 vaccination. The rearrangement uses TRBV2 and TRBJ2-7, with D possibly matching TRBD1 (5 bases). CDR3 sequence: CASYQTATYEQYF. DNA for the CDR3: TGTGCCAGCTACCAGACAGCTACCTACGAGCAGTACTTC.